This TCR beta chain was sequenced for a study of shared clonotypes between healthy human individuals. The overall study: A donor's plate count was three for CD4 naive and three for CD4 memory; CD8 naive had two and CD8 memory one. Study-level findings and limits: The generation probabilities recorded for non-shared clonotypes fell below those of clonotypes shared by all four donors.

Only in-frame clones appear in the TCRdb table, and some are missing; sequencing was by immunoSEQ multiplex PCR. The sample holds about 680,000 clones, roughly 78% seen once. CD4+ cells yielded CD45RA+ naive and CD45RA-negative memory subsets. Concerning this clone: Its cognate antigen is unknown.

This CDR3 is built from 16 residues. The germline V gene encodes CDR1 SGDLS and CDR2 YYNGEE. The J segment lost 8 bases and the V segment lost 0 bases, leaving 10 bases of the junction unmatched. Source material: memory CD4+ T cells sorted from blood. Regarding subset: CD45RA-negative fraction. The sequence came from a woman aged 25-40 years in good health. This sequence joins TRBV9 and TRBJ2-1; 8 bases fit TRBD2. The CDR3 region has the DNA TGTGCCAGCAGCGTAGCGCCAGCGGGAGCTCTACATGAGCAGTTCTTC. Protein product: CASSVAPAGALHEQFF.